A selection of T cell receptor beta chains follows, all from one sample in a study of cytomegalovirus exposure and HLA in healthy donors. Clones were read by immunoSEQ multiplex PCR, and TCRdb kept only the in-frame ones, dropping some. This table has 150,000 to 180,000 clones, around 84% appearing once. Sample: PBMCs. These receptors were taken from a woman aged 40 to 50 in good health and CMV-seropositive. The CDR3 runs from the conserved cysteine through the conserved F or W. A D gene is named only where the DNA matches it firmly. Not every row has a clone size; where given, it reads once, few, many or a size class.

D,J,V,size,DNA,CDR3
-,TRBJ1-2,TRBV28,-,TGTGCCAGCAGTTTGGTGAGACAAGTCTATGGCTACACCTTC,CASSLVRQVYGYTF
-,TRBJ2-7,TRBV18,-,TGTGCCAGCTCACGCCCCGGGACGGGAGTGATATTCTACGAGCAGTACTTC,CASSRPGTGVIFYEQYF
TRBD2,TRBJ2-5,TRBV7-3,-,TGTGCCAGCAGCTCATTAGCGGGAGTGGGGGAGACCCAGTACTTC,CASSSLAGVGETQYF
TRBD1,TRBJ1-5,TRBV19,-,TGTGCCAGTAGTATCAGTTGGACAGGGGGCCCTCAGCCCCAGCATTTT,CASSISWTGGPQPQHF
-,TRBJ1-1,TRBV15,-,TGTGCCACCAGCTGGGACTTACAATCCACTGAAGCTTTCTTT,CATSWDLQSTEAFF
TRBD1,TRBJ2-7,TRBV13,few,TGTGCCAGCAGCTTACGACTGACAGGGACCTACGAGCAGTACTTC,CASSLRLTGTYEQYF
TRBD1,TRBJ1-2,TRBV4-1,-,TGCGCCAGCAGCCAAGAGGGTCATAAAGGGGGCAATGGCTACACCTTC,CASSQEGHKGGNGYTF
TRBD1,TRBJ2-6,TRBV5-1,-,TGCGCCAGCAGCTACTACAGGGGGCAAGGGGCCAACGTCCTGACTTTC,CASSYYRGQGANVLTF
-,TRBJ1-5,TRBV19,few,TGTGCCAGCAACAAGGCGGAGCGCAATCAGCCCCAGCATTTT,CASNKAERNQPQHF
-,TRBJ2-3,TRBV11-2,once,TGTGCCAGCAGCTTAGGACGGAGAAGCACAGATACGCAGTATTTT,CASSLGRRSTDTQYF
TRBD2,TRBJ2-3,TRBV9,-,TGTGCCAGCAGCGTAGGCGGGAGGAAGGCAGATACGCAGTATTTT,CASSVGGRKADTQYF
-,TRBJ1-1,TRBV6-1,few,TGTGCCAGCAGTCTAGGACAAAGTAGGGCTTTCTTT,CASSLGQSRAFF
TRBD1,TRBJ1-3,TRBV2,once,TGTGCCAGCAGCGAGGACAGGGGGTTTGGAAACACCATATATTTT,CASSEDRGFGNTIYF
TRBD1,TRBJ1-4,TRBV2,-,TGTGCCAGCCTCGCTAAGGGGGCGCTTGAAAAACTGTTTTTT,CASLAKGALEKLFF
-,TRBJ2-2,TRBV2,-,TGTGCCAGCAGTGAAGCGCGGGGGAACACCGGGGAGCTGTTTTTT,CASSEARGNTGELFF
TRBD2,TRBJ2-1,TRBV29-1,-,TGCAGCGTCTCTAGCGGGAGTTTCGGCAATGAGCAGTTCTTC,CSVSSGSFGNEQFF
-,TRBJ2-2,TRBV2,-,TGTGCCAGCAGTGAATCCGGGAACACCGGGGAGCTGTTTTTT,CASSESGNTGELFF
TRBD1,TRBJ1-1,TRBV14,-,TGTGCCAGCAGCCTACACCTTCCTCGGAGGACAGGGAAAGCTTTCTTT,CASSLHLPRRTGKAFF
TRBD2,TRBJ2-7,TRBV28,-,TGTGCCAGCAGGCGGGGGGATCGGGGCACGCTCGAGCAGTACTTC,CASRRGDRGTLEQYF
-,TRBJ1-2,TRBV6-5,-,TGTGCCAGCAGTTACTTAGGGCAGGGTGGCTACACCTTC,CASSYLGQGGYTF
TRBD1,TRBJ2-7,TRBV19,-,TGTGCCAGTAGTGCTCGTCATCCCGGGACAGGGAATTACGAGCAGTACTTC,CASSARHPGTGNYEQYF
-,TRBJ2-3,TRBV27,-,TGTGCCAGCAGTTTTACAGGCTTAGTCTTCACAGATACGCAGTATTTT,CASSFTGLVFTDTQYF
TRBD1,TRBJ2-5,TRBV5-5,-,TGTGCCAGCAGCTTTGACCGGGACAGGGGAGAGACCCAGTACTTC,CASSFDRDRGETQYF
-,TRBJ2-1,TRBV9,-,TGTGCCAGCAGCCGGACTCTAGAGAATGAGCAGTTCTTC,CASSRTLENEQFF
TRBD1,TRBJ2-3,TRBV29-1,once,TGCAGCGTTGACCCCGGGACAGGGCAAGCGGATACGCAGTATTTT,CSVDPGTGQADTQYF
-,TRBJ2-1,TRBV6-5,-,TGTGCCAGCAGTTACCCCCCGGGGGGCCACGGGGGTGAGCAGTTCTTC,CASSYPPGGHGGEQFF
TRBD2,TRBJ2-2,TRBV7-9,-,TGTGCCAGCAGCTTAGCTTCCAGCGGGAGGAACACCGGGGAGCTGTTTTTT,CASSLASSGRNTGELFF
TRBD2,TRBJ2-1,TRBV7-2,-,TGTGCCAGCAGCTTAGGGGCTAGCGGCCTTAAAAGGGATGAGCAGTTCTTC,CASSLGASGLKRDEQFF
-,TRBJ1-2,TRBV9,-,-,CASSGHRFGVGRGTF
-,TRBJ1-5,TRBV18,-,TGTGCCAGCTCACCACAGGGGAACAATCAGCCCCAGCATTTT,CASSPQGNNQPQHF
-,TRBJ1-2,TRBV4-2,-,TGTGCCAGCAGCCAAGTGTGGGCAGGGGAGGGGTATGGCTACACCTTC,CASSQVWAGEGYGYTF
-,TRBJ2-1,TRBV9,once,TGTGCCAGCAGCGTAGCCCCCCGGGGGAGAGAGGGTTACAATGAGCAGTTCTTC,CASSVAPRGREGYNEQFF
-,TRBJ2-7,TRBV19,-,TGTGCCAGTAGTATTGGGACACGGGGCTACGAGCAGTACTTC,CASSIGTRGYEQYF
-,TRBJ2-2,TRBV6-5,-,TGTGCCAGCAGTTACAAACTAAGCGGAACCGGGGAGCTGTTTTTT,CASSYKLSGTGELFF
-,TRBJ1-2,TRBV4-2,-,TGTGCCAGCAGCCAAGATCGGGACTATGGCTACACCTTC,CASSQDRDYGYTF
-,TRBJ2-3,TRBV23-1,-,TGCGCCAGCGGCTCGGAGGAGTTGGATACGCAGTATTTT,CASGSEELDTQYF
TRBD1,TRBJ1-4,TRBV28,-,TGTGCCAGCAGAGCAGGGGGCTCGCCCGCTCAACTGTTTTTT,CASRAGGSPAQLFF
-,TRBJ1-1,TRBV6-6,few,TGTGCCAGCAGCTACGGCTCAGAAGCTTTCTTT,CASSYGSEAFF
TRBD1,TRBJ2-7,TRBV2,-,TGTGCCAGCACTGCCGACAGGGCCCACGAGCAGTACTTC,CASTADRAHEQYF
-,TRBJ2-3,TRBV10-1,-,TGCGCCAGCAGTGAGTCATCCGGGTTGGTCGCAGATACGCAGTATTTT,CASSESSGLVADTQYF
-,TRBJ2-5,TRBV12-5,-,TGTGCTAGTGGCTTGGACAGTCACCAGACCCAGTACTTC,CASGLDSHQTQYF
TRBD2,TRBJ2-1,TRBV19,few,TGTGCCAGTAGTCGGGGACTAGTTCGTTTAACCTCCTACAATGAGCAGTTCTTC,CASSRGLVRLTSYNEQFF
-,TRBJ2-1,TRBV29-1,-,TGCAGCGTTGAACAAGGGGTGCAGTTCTTC,CSVEQGVQFF
TRBD2,TRBJ2-3,TRBV10-2,-,TGCGCCAGCAGTGAGCGACTAGCGGGAGAAGATACGCAGTATTTT,CASSERLAGEDTQYF
-,TRBJ1-1,TRBV5-1,-,TGCGCCAGCAGCTTGGGGCAGATTAACACTGAAGCTTTCTTT,CASSLGQINTEAFF
TRBD2,TRBJ2-7,TRBV7-8,-,TGTGCCAGCACATCGGGGGGAGACTACGAGCAGTACTTC,CASTSGGDYEQYF
TRBD2,TRBJ2-7,TRBV6-1,-,TGTGCCAGCAGTGAATTCGAGCGGGGCTACGAGCAGTACTTC,CASSEFERGYEQYF
TRBD1,TRBJ2-7,TRBV11-1,-,TGTGCCAGCAGCTTAGACAGGGGGCCTTACGAGCAGTACTTC,CASSLDRGPYEQYF
-,TRBJ2-5,TRBV28,-,TGTGCCAGCAGTACTACAGGGTTACGAGAGACCCAGTACTTC,CASSTTGLRETQYF
TRBD1,TRBJ2-5,TRBV5-4,-,TGTGCCAGCAGCCCCGGACAGGGGGAGACCCAGTACTTC,CASSPGQGETQYF
TRBD1,TRBJ1-1,TRBV5-1,-,TGCGCCAGCAGCCTCACCCGGACAGGCGAGAACACTGAAGCTTTCTTT,CASSLTRTGENTEAFF